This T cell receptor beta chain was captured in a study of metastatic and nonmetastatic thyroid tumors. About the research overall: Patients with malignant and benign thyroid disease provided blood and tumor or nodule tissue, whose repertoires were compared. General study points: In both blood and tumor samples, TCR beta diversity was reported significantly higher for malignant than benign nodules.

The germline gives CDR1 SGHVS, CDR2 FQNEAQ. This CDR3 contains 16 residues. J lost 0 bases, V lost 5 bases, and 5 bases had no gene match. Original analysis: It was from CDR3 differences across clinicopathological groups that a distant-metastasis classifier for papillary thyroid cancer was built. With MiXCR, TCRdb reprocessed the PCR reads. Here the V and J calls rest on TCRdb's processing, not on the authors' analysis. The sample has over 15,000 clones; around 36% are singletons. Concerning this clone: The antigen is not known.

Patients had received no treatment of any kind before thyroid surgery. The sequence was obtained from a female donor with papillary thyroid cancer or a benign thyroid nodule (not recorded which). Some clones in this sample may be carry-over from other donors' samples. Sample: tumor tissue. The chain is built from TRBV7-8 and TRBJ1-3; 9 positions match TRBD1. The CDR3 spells CASSLRDRASGNTIYF. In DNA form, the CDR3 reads TGTGCCAGCAGCCTCCGGGACAGGGCCTCTGGAAACACCATATATTTT.